This entry describes one T cell receptor (beta chain). As yet, its antigen is unknown. The second PCR ran roughly 7 to 11 cycles with a sample-barcoded 5' primer and J-beta primers. TCRdb processed the 5' RACE reads anew with MiXCR; each CDR3 protein has one entry. The repertoire consists of 700,000 or so distinct CDR3 sequences, with around 38% occurring once and the leading ten covering 25% to 35%. V was pared by 2 bases and J by 3 bases, with 3 bases of the junction left unmatched. Germline lookup yields CDR1 MNHEY and CDR2 SVGEGT. The CDR3 sequence is 14 residues long. This specimen belongs to a study of blood T cells in healthy people across ages. The overall study: About one barcoded TCR beta cDNA was captured per two T cells.

General study points: The recorded TCR beta diversity per million T cells decreased in a roughly linear manner with age. Naive T cell percentage showed a strong correlation with TCR beta diversity. Unsorted PBMC input precluded a conclusive naive versus antigen-experienced comparison.

The chain combines TRBV6-2 or TRBV6-3 with TRBJ2-7; 8 nucleotides agree with TRBD1. This sequence was found in a man older than 75 in good health. The sample comprised blood. The CDR3 region is CASSYPGTGYEQYF. CDR3 in DNA: TGTGCCAGCAGTTACCCCGGGACAGGCTACGAGCAGTACTTC.